This T cell receptor beta chain was captured by sequencing in a study of Graves' ophthalmopathy and Graves' hyperthyroidism. Study at large: Blood was drawn at initial diagnosis, before any treatment.

This clonotype was counted a few times. V was cut by 3 bases and J by 7 bases, with 16 bases left in between. The CDR3 consists of 15 residues. CDR1 and CDR2 (germline): MGHRA, YSYEKL. Researchers took RNA transcripts and amplified TCR beta CDR3 regions from them. Second-round multiplex PCR came after a first-round RT-PCR that employed HTBI primers. TCRdb fed the multiplex PCR reads into MiXCR, producing one record per CDR3 protein. The sample consists of hundreds of thousands of distinct CDR3 sequences, 22% of them appearing once. The V and J genes are TRBV4-1 and TRBJ1-5; D unresolved. Sequencing input: peripheral blood. This TCR was sampled from a woman between 18 and 30 years old with stable Graves' hyperthyroidism. Some clones in this sample may be carry-over from other donors' samples. The CDR3 loop is CASSQEYTAGQPQHF. The DNA for the CDR3 is TGCGCCAGCAGCCAGGAATACACGGCCGGGCAGCCCCAGCATTTT.